This T cell receptor (beta chain) was observed in a study of T cells in Graves' hyperthyroidism and ophthalmopathy. The CDR3 is 13 amino acids. Germline CDR1 reads MNHNS; CDR2 reads SASEGT. J lost 8 bases, V lost 5 bases, and 8 bases had no gene match. TCR beta CDR3 sequences were amplified from RNA transcripts. Primed by the HTBI set, a first-round RT-PCR was run on the TCR CDR3. TCRdb processed the multiplex PCR reads anew with MiXCR; each CDR3 protein has one entry. Of under 350,000 distinct CDR3 sequences listed, about an eighth were seen once; the top ten hold almost 8%. This clonotype was counted between two and nine times. The study based diagnoses on clinical symptoms, serum thyroxine and TRAb, thyroid ultrasound and orbital computed tomography.

The chain uses TRBV6-1 and TRBJ1-2; 7 bases line up with TRBD1. Sequencing used blood. The source of this sequence is a woman aged 30 to 39 with Graves' hyperthyroidism that later progressed to Graves' ophthalmopathy. In DNA form, the CDR3 reads TGTGCCAGCAGTTCCCAAGACAGGGAAGGCTACACCTTC. Translation gives CASSSQDREGYTF.